This TCR beta chain was sequenced for a study of T cell responses to AZD1222 COVID-19 vaccine. Here immunoSEQ multiplex PCR was the method, and the copy in TCRdb shows in-frame clones only, minus some. The sample has under 110,000 clones, roughly 87% seen once; the top ten hold approximately 15%. Germline loops: CDR1 MRHNA, CDR2 SNTAGT. The CDR3 has 16 residues. The ends lost 6 bases at V and 5 bases at J; junction bases unmatched: 4. General study findings and limits: Clonal diversity was possibly underestimated, and white British individuals and females predominated among donors.

This clone was seen only a few times. Antigen unknown. This sample comprised peripheral blood, obtained on day 0 of AZD1222 vaccination. The clonotype was recovered from an adult in good health. This rearrangement joins TRBV6-4 to TRBJ2-1, with 16 bases matching TRBD2. CDR3 sequence reads: CASSGTSGRGDNEQFF. DNA of the CDR3: TGTGCCAGCAGCGGGACTAGCGGGAGGGGGGACAATGAGCAGTTCTTC.